In its sample, the clone carrying this TCR beta chain was seen a few times. Its specificity is not known. The data stem from a study of T cell repertoires in cytomegalovirus infection. Study-level background: It was the public TCR beta signatures that indicated both CMV infection and matching HLA type.

MiXCR, applied by TCRdb to the reads, yields one record per CDR3 protein. This table holds 300,000 to 400,000 distinct CDR3 sequences, about a sixth found once. Germline V lookup: CDR1 LNHNV, CDR2 YYDKDF (reference sequence). V lost 5 bases, J lost 1 base, and 11 bases lay in between. The CDR3 runs 14 residues. Broader study findings: The ex vivo response showed dominance by HLA-C-restricted CMV-specific TCR beta clonotypes. Identification of carriers of CMV plus the relevant HLA was achieved through cumulative public TCR beta family frequency.

The origin of this receptor is a human donor in good health (CMV status not recorded). Some clones in this sample may be carry-over from other donors' samples. The sample comprised PBMCs. The chain recombines TRBV15 with TRBJ1-1; TRBD1 might be the D (5 bases). CDR3 bases: TGTGCCACCAGCGCAATGGGGGGGAACACTGAAGCTTTCTTT. It encodes CATSAMGGNTEAFF.